The clone carrying this TCR beta chain was found once. Antigen unknown. This specimen comes from a study of shared clonotypes between healthy human individuals. Overall study results and limits: Blood alone was sampled, and tissue repertoires likely differ.

Naive CD8 populations comprised CD45RO-negative cells positively selected for CCR7, excluding terminally differentiated effector memory CD45RA+ cells. This CDR3 spans 13 amino acids. Germline values: CDR1 SGHTS, CDR2 YDEGEE. V dropped 3 bases and J dropped 2 bases, with 9 bases sitting between them. Across several immunoSEQ plates, the genomic DNA of each subset was split evenly. TCRdb's table, derived via immunoSEQ multiplex PCR, lists solely in-frame clones and lacks some. The sample carries under 1 million clones, 92% recorded once. The specimen sequenced was naive CD8+ T cells sorted from blood. The chain combines TRBV5-8 with TRBJ2-7; possibly TRBD1 or TRBD2 for D (5 bases each). This TCR was recovered from a young man in good health. The CDR3 nucleotides read TGTGCCAGCAGCTCCGGGACCACCTACGAGCAGTACTTC. It encodes CASSSGTTYEQYF. Full variable domain (rest looked up from reference TRBV5-8 and TRBJ2-7): EAGVTQSPTHLIKTRGQQATLRCSPISGHTSVYWYQQALGLGLQFLLWYDEGEERNRGNFPPRFSGRQFPNYSSELNVNALELEDSALYLCASSSGTTYEQYFGPGTRLTVT.